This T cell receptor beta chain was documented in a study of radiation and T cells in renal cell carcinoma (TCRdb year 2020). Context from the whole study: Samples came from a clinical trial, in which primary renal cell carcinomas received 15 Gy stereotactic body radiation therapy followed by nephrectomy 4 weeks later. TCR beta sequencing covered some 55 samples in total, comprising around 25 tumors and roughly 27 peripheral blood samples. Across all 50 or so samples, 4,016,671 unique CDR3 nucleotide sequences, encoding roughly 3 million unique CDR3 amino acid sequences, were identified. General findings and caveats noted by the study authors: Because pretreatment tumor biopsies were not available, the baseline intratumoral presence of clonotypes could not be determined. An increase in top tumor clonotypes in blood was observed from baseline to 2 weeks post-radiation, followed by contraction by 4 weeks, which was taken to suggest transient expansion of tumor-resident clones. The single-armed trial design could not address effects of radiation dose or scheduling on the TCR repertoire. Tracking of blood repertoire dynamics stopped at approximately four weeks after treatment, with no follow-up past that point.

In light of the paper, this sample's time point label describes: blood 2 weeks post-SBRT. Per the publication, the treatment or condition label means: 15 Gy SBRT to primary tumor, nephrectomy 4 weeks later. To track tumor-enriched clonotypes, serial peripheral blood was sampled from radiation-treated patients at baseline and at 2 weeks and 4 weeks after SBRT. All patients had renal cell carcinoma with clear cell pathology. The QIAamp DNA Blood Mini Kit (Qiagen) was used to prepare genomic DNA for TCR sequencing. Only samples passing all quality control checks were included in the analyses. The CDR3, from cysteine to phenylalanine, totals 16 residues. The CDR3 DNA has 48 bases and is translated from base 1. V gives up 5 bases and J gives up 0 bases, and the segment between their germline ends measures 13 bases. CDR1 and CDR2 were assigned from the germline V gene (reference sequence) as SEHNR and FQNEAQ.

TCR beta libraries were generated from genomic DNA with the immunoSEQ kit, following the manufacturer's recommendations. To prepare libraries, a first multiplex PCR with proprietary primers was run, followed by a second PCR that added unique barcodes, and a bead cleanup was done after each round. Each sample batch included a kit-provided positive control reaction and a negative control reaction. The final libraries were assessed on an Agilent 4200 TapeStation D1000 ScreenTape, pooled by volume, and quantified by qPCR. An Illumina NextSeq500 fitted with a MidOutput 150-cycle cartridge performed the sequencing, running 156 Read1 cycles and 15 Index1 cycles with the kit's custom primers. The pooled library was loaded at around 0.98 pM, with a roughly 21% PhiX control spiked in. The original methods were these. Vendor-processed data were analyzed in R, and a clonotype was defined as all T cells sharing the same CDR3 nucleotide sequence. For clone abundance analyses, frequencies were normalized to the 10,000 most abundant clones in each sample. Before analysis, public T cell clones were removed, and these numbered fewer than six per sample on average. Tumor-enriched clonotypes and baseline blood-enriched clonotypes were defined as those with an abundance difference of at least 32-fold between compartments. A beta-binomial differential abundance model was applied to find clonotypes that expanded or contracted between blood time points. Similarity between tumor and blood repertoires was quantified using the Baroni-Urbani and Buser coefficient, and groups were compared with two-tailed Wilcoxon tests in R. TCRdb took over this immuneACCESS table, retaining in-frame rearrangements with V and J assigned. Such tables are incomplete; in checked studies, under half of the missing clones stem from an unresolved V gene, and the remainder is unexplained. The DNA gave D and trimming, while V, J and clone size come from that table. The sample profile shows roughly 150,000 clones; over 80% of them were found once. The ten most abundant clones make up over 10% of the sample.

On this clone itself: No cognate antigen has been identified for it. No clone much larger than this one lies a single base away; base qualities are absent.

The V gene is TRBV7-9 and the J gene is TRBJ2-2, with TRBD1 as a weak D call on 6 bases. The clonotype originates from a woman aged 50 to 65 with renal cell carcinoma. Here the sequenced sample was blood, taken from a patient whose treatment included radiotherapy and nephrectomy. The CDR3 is CASSPRAGANTGELFF. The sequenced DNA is TGTGCCAGCAGCCCCAGGGCAGGGGCGAACACCGGGGAGCTGTTTTTT.